A selection of T cell receptor beta chains follows, all from one sample in a study of OX40 agonist ivuxolimab in advanced cancers. Some clones are missing from TCRdb's copy, which holds only in-frame ones; the method was immunoSEQ multiplex PCR. The repertoire holds about 46,000 clones, with more than 80% as singletons. The source was CD4+ or CD8+ T cells sorted from blood, collected in a trial of the OX40 agonist ivuxolimab. Source of these receptors: an adult with an advanced solid tumor such as melanoma, head and neck, liver or kidney cancer. CDR3s leave out the opening cysteine and the closing phenylalanine or tryptophan.

V gene	J gene	CDR3 protein
TRBV4-1	TRBJ2-1	ASSQGGGGGNEQF
TRBV9	TRBJ2-7	ASSVDSRGLYPYEQY
TRBV5-4	TRBJ2-2	ASSLGPRFGEGTGELF
TRBV5-4	TRBJ1-6	ASSPQGSPPPLH
TRBV30	TRBJ1-5	AWSVPVDSHQPQH
TRBV18	TRBJ1-1	ASSPQGVREFDTEAF
TRBV7-6	TRBJ2-7	ASSLGLSSYEQY
TRBV6-6	TRBJ1-1	ASSFEGDTEAF
TRBV9	TRBJ2-7	ASSVGSPGNEQY
TRBV19	TRBJ1-4	ASSTRDMLSEEKLF
TRBV20-1	TRBJ1-5	SASRDLAQH
TRBV19	TRBJ2-1	ASRPGDNAYNEQF
TRBV9	TRBJ2-1	ASSVVGGRYNEQF
TRBV7-3	TRBJ2-1	ASGTGNPYNEQF
TRBV11-2	TRBJ1-2	ASSFDYGYT
TRBV4-3	TRBJ2-3	ASSQEPGTSSTDTQY
TRBV19	TRBJ2-7	ASSIGREEQY
TRBV18	TRBJ1-5	ASSPPPGRTGNQPQH
TRBV6-5	TRBJ1-1	ASSYAGRNTEAF
TRBV2	TRBJ2-7	ATGEVAGNYEQY
TRBV12-5	TRBJ2-2	ASGLVLRGAGELF
TRBV19	TRBJ1-2	ATSLRYTDYGYT
TRBV12-5	TRBJ1-5	ASGSGSSGAYNQPQH
TRBV9	TRBJ1-2	ASSVEDNYGYT
TRBV9	TRBJ2-7	ASSTWDGPYEQY
TRBV9	TRBJ1-1	ASSAEGGQGNSRNTEAF
TRBV4-2	TRBJ2-7	ASSPEGGGGYEQY
TRBV9	TRBJ2-1	ASSRGGGEQF
TRBV7-2	TRBJ2-1	ASSLSLAPPYNEQF
TRBV21-1	TRBJ1-1	ASSKAGQGGDTEAF
TRBV6-5	TRBJ1-3	ASSFRDRDSGNTIY
TRBV15	TRBJ2-7	ATSGRVGTRPYEQY
TRBV4-3	TRBJ2-7	ASSHRTGFYEQY
TRBV5-1	TRBJ2-1	ASSLAEHNEQF
TRBV19	TRBJ2-1	ATLAGWGYNEQF
TRBV2	TRBJ2-3	ASSPSRRTDTQY
TRBV30	TRBJ2-1	AWSIAGEQF
TRBV7-3	TRBJ2-6	ASSLGPTETGANVLT
TRBV15	TRBJ1-4	ATSRVEGRSELF
TRBV6-5	TRBJ1-4	ASSYSIGATNEKLF
TRBV5-8	TRBJ2-7	ATGQGALPVSDEQY
TRBV11-3	TRBJ2-3	ASSPGTSGRSTDTQY
TRBV6-5	TRBJ2-7	ASSYGDSYEQY
TRBV30	TRBJ1-2	AWSPGVGNYGYT
TRBV27	TRBJ1-2	ASKGEDYGYT
TRBV27	TRBJ2-5	ASSFRGEETQY
TRBV28	TRBJ2-3	ASTPTSSTDTQY